These 31 T cell receptor beta chains came from one sample sequenced in a study of T cells in Graves' hyperthyroidism and ophthalmopathy. There were TCR beta CDR3 regions amplified from RNA transcripts. The study used the HTBI primer set for a first-round RT-PCR of the TCR CDR3. TCRdb processed the multiplex PCR reads anew with MiXCR; each CDR3 protein has one entry. The top ten hold more than 7% of the sample, which has about 840,000 distinct CDR3 sequences, around 38% seen once. Sequencing input: blood. The source of these receptors is a man aged 18 to 35 with Graves' hyperthyroidism.

This clonotype has more than one count but fewer than ten. This chain connects TRBV7-3 to TRBJ2-2; D is possibly TRBD2 (6 bases). Trimming left V 3 bases short and J 4 bases short, with 12 bases between. Germline CDR1 SGHTA, CDR2 FQGTGA. The CDR3 runs 15 residues. The CDR3 sequence: CASSLGPGVTGELFF. Here the CDR3 DNA reads TGTGCCAGCAGCTTGGGCCCGGGGGTCACCGGGGAGCTGTTTTTT.

This clonotype has at least ten counts. The V gene is TRBV25-1, the J gene TRBJ1-6, with TRBD1 matching 7 bases. The CDR3 loop spans 14 amino acids. Per the germline V gene, CDR1 is MGHDK and CDR2 is SYGVNS. J gave up 7 bases and V 9 bases, and 9 bases lay outside the gene matches. The CDR3 nucleotides read TGTGCCAGTGTCGGGACAGTCGGAAATTCACCCCTCCACTTT. Encoded protein: CASVGTVGNSPLHF. Drawing the rest from reference TRBV25-1 and TRBJ1-6, the complete variable domain is EADIYQTPRYLVIGTGKKITLECSQTMGHDKMYWYQQDPGMELHLIHYSYGVNSTEKGDLSSESTVSRIRTEHFPLTLESARPSHTSQYLCASVGTVGNSPLHFGNGTRLTVT.

This clonotype has more than one count but fewer than ten. V gene TRBV6-5 combines with J gene TRBJ1-3, with D tentatively TRBD1 (6 bases). The germline V and J ends were trimmed by 0 bases and 5 bases, with 11 bases remaining between them. Germline V CDR1 and CDR2: MNHEY, SVGAGI. The CDR3 runs 15 residues. CDR3 loop: CASSYSLGGRNTIYF. The DNA for the CDR3 is TGTGCCAGCAGTTACTCGTTAGGGGGAAGAAACACCATATATTTT.

This clonotype has a single count. The chain employs TRBV7-9 and TRBJ1-1, with D perhaps TRBD1 (6 bases). The CDR3 totals 13 residues. Germline-derived CDR1 and CDR2 are SEHNR and FQNEAQ (reference sequence). Trimming cost V 6 bases and J 4 bases, with 12 bases left between them. The CDR3 protein is CASRGGQLTEAFF. The CDR3 DNA is TGTGCCAGCAGAGGCGGACAGCTCACTGAAGCTTTCTTT.

The chain links TRBV7-6 to TRBJ2-5; 10 bases match TRBD2. The J segment lost 5 bases and the V segment lost 7 bases, leaving 10 bases of the junction unmatched. The CDR3 sequence is 15 residues long. Looked up from germline, CDR1 is SGHVS and CDR2 is FNYEAQ. CDR3 bases: TGTGCCAGCACCCACCTTAGCGGGAGGACGGAGACCCAGTACTTC. Translated, it gives CASTHLSGRTETQYF.

This chain links TRBV7-2 with TRBJ1-6; TRBD1 matches 7 bases. Per the germline V gene, CDR1 is SGHTA and CDR2 is FQGNSA. This CDR3 is 15 amino acids long. The V gene end was trimmed by 2 bases and the J gene end by 7 bases; junction bases not matched to a gene: 5. The CDR3 DNA reads as TGTGCCAGCAGCTTACTGGGGACAGTAAATTCACCCCTCCACTTT. Translated, it gives CASSLLGTVNSPLHF.

This clonotype was counted between two and nine times. The chain uses TRBV4-1 and TRBJ1-5, with D uncertain. The CDR3 has 13 amino acids. Germline CDR1 and CDR2: MGHRA and YSYEKL. Trimming stripped 3 bases from V and 7 bases from J, with 10 bases between. CDR3 sequence reads: CASSHGVGQPQHF. The DNA of the CDR3 is TGCGCCAGCAGCCATGGAGTGGGGCAGCCCCAGCATTTT.

This clonotype was seen more than once but under ten times. The chain recombines TRBV7-9 with TRBJ1-3; 7 nucleotides match TRBD1. The CDR3 is 18 amino acids. The ends lost 5 bases at V and 1 base at J; junction bases unmatched: 14. Germline CDR1 and CDR2: SEHNR and FQNEAQ (reference sequence). The CDR3 sequence is CASSPGTDLTPSGNTIYF. DNA for the CDR3: TGTGCCAGCAGCCCTGGGACAGATCTTACACCTTCTGGAAACACCATATATTTT. Looking up the rest from reference TRBV7-9 and TRBJ1-3 gives the full variable domain: DTGVSQNPRHKITKRGQNVTFRCDPISEHNRLYWYRQTLGQGPEFLTYFQNEAQLEKSRLLSDRFSAERPKGSFSTLEIQRTEQGDSAMYLCASSPGTDLTPSGNTIYFGEGSWLTVV.

This clonotype has a count of ten or more. The CDR3 nucleotides are TGTGCCAGTACCCTCGCGGGGTATGGCTACACCTTC. This gives the protein CASTLAGYGYTF. V usage is TRBV19 and J usage is TRBJ1-2; D call uncertain. Trimming pared 7 bases from V and 5 bases from J, leaving 11 bases between. The CDR3 is made up of 12 amino acids. The germline CDR1 and CDR2 sequences are LNHDA and SQIVND (reference sequence).

Ten or more counts support this clonotype. This sequence joins TRBV13 and TRBJ1-5; tentative D call: TRBD1 (5 bases). V was pared by 9 bases and J by 3 bases, with 15 bases between. The CDR3 covers 14 residues. Germline-derived CDR1 and CDR2 are PRHDT and FYEKMQ (reference sequence). As DNA, the CDR3 is TGTGCCAGTAGTTTAAGACAGTCCAATCAGCCCCAGCATTTT. Translation: CASSLRQSNQPQHF.

This chain uses TRBV7-2 with TRBJ1-6; D gene ambiguous. V shed 1 base and J shed 7 bases, with 11 bases lying between them. Germline V gene lookup returns CDR1 SGHTA and CDR2 FQGNSA. This CDR3 has 15 residues. The CDR3 region is CASSLGGRRNSPLHF. The CDR3 DNA reads as TGTGCCAGCAGCTTAGGGGGAAGGAGAAATTCACCCCTCCACTTT. Full variable domain (rest looked up from reference TRBV7-2 and TRBJ1-6): GAGVSQSPSNKVTEKGKDVELRCDPISGHTALYWYRQSLGQGLEFLIYFQGNSAPDKSGLPSDRFSAERTGGSVSTLTIQRTQQEDSAVYLCASSLGGRRNSPLHFGNGTRLTVT.

This clonotype was seen a few times. In DNA, the CDR3 is TGCAGTGCTAGGGCGCCCCGGGGGGCGGACGAGCAGTACTTC. It yields the protein CSARAPRGADEQYF. The rearrangement joins TRBV20-1 to TRBJ2-7; D perhaps matches TRBD2 (7 bases). V was clipped by 3 bases and J by 5 bases, with 17 bases between them. CDR3 length: 14 residues. Germline V gives CDR1 DFQATT, CDR2 SNEGSKA (reference sequence).

Details on this clonotype: A read error may explain this, as a much larger clone is one base away. The rearrangement joins TRBV15 to TRBJ2-5; 11 positions match TRBD2. V was pared by 5 bases and J by 2 bases, with 7 bases of the junction left unmatched. Looked up from germline, CDR1 is LNHNV and CDR2 is YYDKDF (reference sequence). The length of the CDR3 is 16 residues. The CDR3 region has the DNA TGTGCCACCAGCGAGGGGACTAGCGGCTTACAAGAGACCCAGTACTTC. Translation: CATSEGTSGLQETQYF. Variable domain in full (rest from reference TRBV15 and TRBJ2-5): DAMVIQNPRYQVTQFGKPVTLSCSQTLNHNVMYWYQQKSSQAPKLLFHYYDKDFNNEADTPDNFQSRRPNTSFCFLDIRSPGLGDTAMYLCATSEGTSGLQETQYFGPGTRLLVL.

This clonotype has more than one count but fewer than ten. This chain uses TRBV5-1 with TRBJ2-5, with 10 bases matching TRBD2. The CDR3 sequence is 16 residues long. CDR1 and CDR2 from the germline V gene are SGHRS and YFSETQ. Trimming at V came to 1 base and at J to 7 bases, leaving 10 bases not matched to a gene. Here the CDR3 DNA reads TGCGCCAGCAGCTTGCCCAGGACTAGCGGAGGCGGGACCCAGTACTTC. Its translation is CASSLPRTSGGGTQYF.

The J gene is TRBJ2-2, the V gene TRBV24-1, with 12 bases that match TRBD2. V was pared by 3 bases and J by 0 bases, with 7 bases of the junction left unmatched. The germline V gene encodes CDR1 KGHDR and CDR2 SFDVKD. CDR3 length: 19 residues. The CDR3, as DNA: TGTGCCACCAGTGATACCGGGACTAGCGGGCTTTCGAACACCGGGGAGCTGTTTTTT. Translated, it gives CATSDTGTSGLSNTGELFF.

This clonotype was counted many times. The CDR3: CSVGPGTGSGEQYF. The CDR3 DNA is TGCAGCGTTGGGCCGGGGACAGGGTCGGGCGAGCAGTACTTC. The V gene is TRBV29-1, the J gene TRBJ2-7; 9 bases align to TRBD1. This CDR3 is built from 14 residues. V lost 4 bases, J lost 6 bases, and 10 bases stayed unmatched. Germline loops: CDR1 SQVTM, CDR2 ANQGSEA.

This chain links TRBV20-1 with TRBJ2-2, with D possibly TRBD2 on 7 matching bases. V gave up 2 bases and J gave up 8 bases, with 18 bases separating them. Germline V gene data show CDR1 as DFQATT and CDR2 as SNEGSKA (reference sequence). The CDR3 covers 15 residues. In DNA, the CDR3 is TGCAGTGCTAGACCTCACGGCGGGGGCACAGGGGAGCTGTTTTTT. It translates to CSARPHGGGTGELFF.

In this sample, this clonotype turned up a few times. CDR3 sequence: CSVPGQGATYEQYF. The CDR3 nucleotides read TGCAGTGTCCCGGGACAGGGGGCGACCTACGAGCAGTACTTC. The chain couples TRBV20-1 to TRBJ2-7; 12 bases agree with TRBD1. CDR3 size: 14 residues. Per the germline V gene, CDR1 is DFQATT and CDR2 is SNEGSKA (reference sequence). The V gene end was trimmed by 7 bases and the J gene end by 2 bases; junction bases not matched to a gene: 6.

This chain uses TRBV29-1 with TRBJ1-1; D remains ambiguous. The CDR3 extends over 11 amino acids. V gave up 8 bases and J gave up 4 bases, with 11 bases separating them. CDR1 is SQVTM and CDR2 is ANQGSEA in the germline V gene. The CDR3 spells CSLVTSTEAFF. The CDR3 DNA follows: TGCAGCTTGGTGACAAGCACTGAAGCTTTCTTT.

This clonotype was seen once. The chain couples TRBV12-3 or TRBV12-4 to TRBJ2-7; no reliable D call. Trimming cost V 5 bases and J 5 bases, with 13 bases left between them. The CDR3 covers 13 residues. The CDR3 bases are TGTGCCAGCAGTAGATCCGACTGGAACGAGCAGTACTTC. Its protein is CASSRSDWNEQYF.

As for this clonotype: This CDR3 fails to terminate in the conserved phenylalanine or tryptophan, so it likely reflects a read error. The chain couples TRBV5-6 to TRBJ2-7; D gene ambiguous. Per germline, CDR1 SGHDT and CDR2 YYEEEE. Trimming stripped 2 bases from V and 0 bases from J, with 3 bases between. CDR3 length: 12 residues. The CDR3 DNA sequence: TGTGCCAGCAGCTTCGACTCCTACGAGCAGTACCTC. Its protein product is CASSFDSYEQYL.

This clonotype was seen a handful of times. The rearrangement joins TRBV13 to TRBJ2-7; 12 positions agree with TRBD2. After removal of 3 bases from V and 7 bases from J, the junction contained 10 bases not matched to a gene. CDR1 PRHDT and CDR2 FYEKMQ come from the germline V gene (reference sequence). CDR3 size: 16 residues. CDR3 sequence reads: CASSLAVLAGGREQYF. CDR3 coding DNA: TGTGCCAGCAGCTTGGCGGTACTAGCGGGGGGAAGAGAGCAGTACTTC.

This clonotype was seen only a few times. This chain links TRBV7-3 with TRBJ2-5, with TRBD1 matching 7 bases. This CDR3 contains 15 residues. Losses at the gene ends were 1 base for V and 5 bases for J; bases not matched to a gene: 7. Looked up from germline, CDR1 is SGHTA and CDR2 is FQGTGA. The CDR3 reads CASSLRGGAEETQYF. The CDR3 DNA is TGTGCCAGCAGCTTAAGAGGGGGCGCGGAGGAGACCCAGTACTTC.

The chain uses TRBV2 and TRBJ2-5, with 11 nucleotides matching TRBD1. This CDR3 spans 16 amino acids. Per the germline V gene, CDR1 is SNHLY and CDR2 is FYNNEI. J was trimmed by 4 bases and V by 8 bases; bases with no gene match: 12. CDR3: CASDDWTGGAGETQYF. CDR3 nucleotide sequence: TGTGCCAGCGATGATTGGACAGGGGGCGCGGGAGAGACCCAGTACTTC.

V and J are TRBV7-2 and TRBJ2-7; D gene unclear. Germline values: CDR1 SGHTA, CDR2 FQGNSA. V lost 1 base to trimming and J lost 2 bases, with 9 bases between them. CDR3 length: 14 amino acids. CDR3 in DNA: TGTGCCAGCAGCTTAGAGGTCGGAACCTACGAGCAGTACTTC. It specifies CASSLEVGTYEQYF.

Concerning this clonotype itself: At one end the junction does not follow the germline gene, possibly because of a read error. V usage is TRBV20-1 and J usage is TRBJ2-3; TRBD1 aligns across 8 bases. Germline CDR1 and CDR2: DFQATT and SNEGSKA (reference sequence). This CDR3 is built from 12 residues. In DNA form, the CDR3 reads TGCAGTGCTAGAGATCGCAGGGACAGGTGGAATTTT. It codes for CSARDRRDRWNF.

The table lists this clonotype with many counts. The CDR3 bases are TGTGCCATCAGTGAGCTCCCTTGGGGAGGATCCACCATATATTTT. Translation: CAISELPWGGSTIYF. The gene calls are TRBV10-3 and TRBJ1-3; D is ambiguous. Germline V gene sequence: CDR1 ENHRY, CDR2 SYGVKD. V was clipped by 2 bases and J by 9 bases, with 17 bases between them. The CDR3 totals 15 residues.

This clonotype was detected only a few times. The chain links TRBV2 to TRBJ2-7; 7 nucleotides match TRBD2. Germline V gene lookup returns CDR1 SNHLY and CDR2 FYNNEI. The CDR3 loop spans 14 amino acids. The trim removed 2 bases at V and 6 bases at J, leaving 7 bases unmatched. The CDR3 loop reads CASSEWGTKGEQYF. In nucleotides, the CDR3 is TGTGCCAGCAGTGAATGGGGGACTAAGGGCGAGCAGTACTTC.

The chain carries TRBV20-1 and TRBJ2-7, with 11 bases lining up with TRBD2. Germline CDR1 is DFQATT and CDR2 is SNEGSKA (reference sequence). The CDR3 covers 15 residues. The junction had 4 bases not matched to a gene; V was cut back by 1 base and J by 2 bases. DNA of the CDR3: TGCAGTGCTAGAGGGATTAGCGGGAGGGCCTACGAGCAGTACTTC. This gives the protein CSARGISGRAYEQYF.

The rearrangement uses TRBV21-1 and TRBJ2-5; the D segment call TRBD1 is taken from the table without a DNA check. TRBV21-1 is labeled a pseudogene. CDR3 size: 16 residues. CDR3 sequence reads: CASSESRGAGKETQYF. CDR3 DNA sequence: TGTGCCAGCAGTGAAAGCAGGGGGGCAGGGAAGGAGACCCAGTACTTC.

This clonotype was detected ten times or more. V is TRBV25-1 and J is TRBJ2-2; the D is unclear. V was trimmed by 3 bases and J by 1 base, leaving 12 bases between them. Germline V lookup: CDR1 MGHDK, CDR2 SYGVNS. The CDR3 totals 16 residues. The chain's CDR3 is CASSDLGQLNTGELFF. CDR3 DNA sequence: TGTGCCAGCAGTGATCTTGGGCAGTTGAACACCGGGGAGCTGTTTTTT.